Listed below are T cell receptor beta chains from one sample, sequenced in a study of response to subunit inactivated influenza vaccine. One entry per CDR3 protein results from TCRdb running MiXCR on the RT-PCR reads. The sample carries about 540,000 distinct CDR3 sequences, 20% to 25% recorded once. The same specimen was also included in a second study, on T cells expressing NK-cell markers.

Sequences were derived from CD4+ T cells sorted from PBMCs, sampled 11 to 12 days after vaccination. The receptors were sampled from a man aged 45-60 years who received an inactivated influenza vaccine. Each CDR3 is given with its conserved first and last residue. A D gene is named only where the DNA matches it firmly. The size entry is marked missing in some rows and otherwise reads once, few, many or a size class.

cdr3_nt: TGTGCCAGCAGCTCCCCCCGTGGGGGTATCACCGGGGAGCTGTTTTTT; cdr3_aa: CASSSPRGGITGELFF; d_call: NA; clone_size: NA; v_call: TRBV11-2; cdr3_length: 16; j_call: TRBJ2-2
cdr3_nt: TGTGCCAGCAGCTTGACCAGGGTCTATGGCTACACCTTC; cdr3_aa: CASSLTRVYGYTF; d_call: NA; clone_size: NA; v_call: TRBV5-5; cdr3_length: 13; j_call: TRBJ1-2
cdr3_nt: TGTGCCAGCAGTTCCCAGGCTGCGCAGTTCTTC; cdr3_aa: CASSSQAAQFF; d_call: NA; clone_size: many; v_call: TRBV12-3/TRBV12-4; cdr3_length: 11; j_call: TRBJ2-1
cdr3_nt: TGTGCCAGCAGTGAGGGGACAGGGGCATTCTACGAGCAGTACTTC; cdr3_aa: CASSEGTGAFYEQYF; d_call: TRBD1; clone_size: NA; v_call: TRBV6-1; cdr3_length: 15; j_call: TRBJ2-7
cdr3_nt: TGCAGTGCTAGAGATCGAGGGGGGCCGACTGAAGCTTTCTTT; cdr3_aa: CSARDRGGPTEAFF; d_call: NA; clone_size: few; v_call: TRBV20-1; cdr3_length: 14; j_call: TRBJ1-1
cdr3_nt: TGTGCCAGCTCACCACCTGGACAGGGGGCTTGGGGAGAGACCCAGTACTTC; cdr3_aa: CASSPPGQGAWGETQYF; d_call: TRBD1; clone_size: NA; v_call: TRBV18; cdr3_length: 17; j_call: TRBJ2-5
cdr3_nt: TGTGCCAGCAGCCAAGAGCTCCCCTACGAGCAGTACTTC; cdr3_aa: CASSQELPYEQYF; d_call: NA; clone_size: few; v_call: TRBV4-2; cdr3_length: 13; j_call: TRBJ2-7
cdr3_nt: TGCGCCAGCAGCTTGGCCCGTATAGCGAACAATGAGCAGTTCTTC; cdr3_aa: CASSLARIANNEQFF; d_call: NA; clone_size: many; v_call: TRBV5-1; cdr3_length: 15; j_call: TRBJ2-1
cdr3_nt: TGTGCCAGTAGTACTCGAGCGGGAGGCCCCTACGAGCAGTACTTC; cdr3_aa: CASSTRAGGPYEQYF; d_call: TRBD2; clone_size: NA; v_call: TRBV19; cdr3_length: 15; j_call: TRBJ2-7
cdr3_nt: TGTGCCAGCAGCTCGGAGGGTACGACTAATGAAAAACTGTTTTTT; cdr3_aa: CASSSEGTTNEKLFF; d_call: NA; clone_size: NA; v_call: TRBV11-1; cdr3_length: 15; j_call: TRBJ1-4
cdr3_nt: TGCGCCAGCAGCCTCAGTTGGCGCCTTACCTACAATGAGCAGTTCTTC; cdr3_aa: CASSLSWRLTYNEQFF; d_call: NA; clone_size: few; v_call: TRBV5-1; cdr3_length: 16; j_call: TRBJ2-1
cdr3_nt: TGTGCCAGCACCCAATCGGGACTTGCCCCACTCGCCTATGGCTACACCTTC; cdr3_aa: CASTQSGLAPLAYGYTF; d_call: NA; clone_size: NA; v_call: TRBV6-1; cdr3_length: 17; j_call: TRBJ1-2
cdr3_nt: TGCAGTGCAAGGACAGGGATCGGGGAGCTGTTTTTT; cdr3_aa: CSARTGIGELFF; d_call: TRBD1; clone_size: few; v_call: TRBV20-1; cdr3_length: 12; j_call: TRBJ2-2
cdr3_nt: TGTGCCAGCACCACGGACAAAAATCAGCCCCAGCATTTT; cdr3_aa: CASTTDKNQPQHF; d_call: NA; clone_size: few; v_call: TRBV6-1; cdr3_length: 13; j_call: TRBJ1-5
cdr3_nt: TGTGCCAGCAGCCGGGGGACTAGCGGGGGAACAGATACGCAGTATTTT; cdr3_aa: CASSRGTSGGTDTQYF; d_call: TRBD2; clone_size: once; v_call: TRBV5-5; cdr3_length: 16; j_call: TRBJ2-3
cdr3_nt: TGTGCCAGCAGTATGCAGGCAAAAGATACGCAGTATTTT; cdr3_aa: CASSMQAKDTQYF; d_call: NA; clone_size: few; v_call: TRBV2; cdr3_length: 13; j_call: TRBJ2-3
cdr3_nt: TGTGCCAGCAGCCCTCAGGAGGGCTCCTACAATGAGCAGTTCTTC; cdr3_aa: CASSPQEGSYNEQFF; d_call: NA; clone_size: once; v_call: TRBV9; cdr3_length: 15; j_call: TRBJ2-1
cdr3_nt: TGCAGTGCTAGACCCATCAGGGGGGCTAGCCAAGAGACCCAGTACTTC; cdr3_aa: CSARPIRGASQETQYF; d_call: NA; clone_size: NA; v_call: TRBV20-1; cdr3_length: 16; j_call: TRBJ2-5
cdr3_nt: TGTGCCAGCAGGGCCTTACAGACTAACACCGGGGAGCTGTTTTTT; cdr3_aa: CASRALQTNTGELFF; d_call: NA; clone_size: NA; v_call: TRBV6-1; cdr3_length: 15; j_call: TRBJ2-2
cdr3_nt: TGTGCCATCAGGAGCCCAGACAGGGGGCTCGAGCAGTACTTC; cdr3_aa: CAIRSPDRGLEQYF; d_call: TRBD1; clone_size: few; v_call: TRBV10-3; cdr3_length: 14; j_call: TRBJ2-7
cdr3_nt: TGCGCCAGCAGCCAAGAGCGGGCCTATCAGCCCCAGCATTTT; cdr3_aa: CASSQERAYQPQHF; d_call: NA; clone_size: NA; v_call: TRBV4-3; cdr3_length: 14; j_call: TRBJ1-5
cdr3_nt: TGTGCCAGCAGTTTTGAGTTCACAGATACGCAGTATTTT; cdr3_aa: CASSFEFTDTQYF; d_call: NA; clone_size: NA; v_call: TRBV12-3/TRBV12-4; cdr3_length: 13; j_call: TRBJ2-3
cdr3_nt: TGTGCCAGCAGCCAAACTTCGACTAGCAGCTACGAGCAGTACTTC; cdr3_aa: CASSQTSTSSYEQYF; d_call: TRBD2; clone_size: many; v_call: TRBV12-3/TRBV12-4; cdr3_length: 15; j_call: TRBJ2-7
cdr3_nt: TGCGCCAGCAGTTTCGGGGTGGGAACTGAAGCTTTCTTT; cdr3_aa: CASSFGVGTEAFF; d_call: NA; clone_size: NA; v_call: TRBV5-1; cdr3_length: 13; j_call: TRBJ1-1
cdr3_nt: TGTGCCAGCAGCCAAGGTAGCGGAAGCACAGATACGCAGTATTTT; cdr3_aa: CASSQGSGSTDTQYF; d_call: NA; clone_size: many; v_call: TRBV4-2; cdr3_length: 15; j_call: TRBJ2-3
cdr3_nt: TGCGCCAGCAGCTTGGGAGGGGCTACCTACAATGAGCAGTTCTTC; cdr3_aa: CASSLGGATYNEQFF; d_call: NA; clone_size: NA; v_call: TRBV5-1; cdr3_length: 15; j_call: TRBJ2-1
cdr3_nt: TGTGCCAGCAGTGGGACGACACAATCAAGGGTTGAAGCTTTCTTT; cdr3_aa: CASSGTTQSRVEAFF; d_call: NA; clone_size: few; v_call: TRBV6-1; cdr3_length: 15; j_call: TRBJ1-1
cdr3_nt: TGTGCCAGCAGTTCTTCCGGGACAGGGCTCACCGGGGAGCTGTTTTTT; cdr3_aa: CASSSSGTGLTGELFF; d_call: TRBD1; clone_size: few; v_call: TRBV6-2/TRBV6-3; cdr3_length: 16; j_call: TRBJ2-2
cdr3_nt: TGTGCCATCAGTGAGGAAGTGGGGGTGAAGCCCCAGCATTTT; cdr3_aa: CAISEEVGVKPQHF; d_call: NA; clone_size: NA; v_call: TRBV10-3; cdr3_length: 14; j_call: TRBJ1-5
cdr3_nt: TGTGCCAGCAGCGCCGGACAGGGGCCGGCTTACTTC; cdr3_aa: CASSAGQGPAYF; d_call: TRBD1; clone_size: few; v_call: TRBV7-8; cdr3_length: 12; j_call: TRBJ2-7
cdr3_nt: TGTGCCACCAGCAGAGTCCAGGTCCAAGAGACCCAGTACTTC; cdr3_aa: CATSRVQVQETQYF; d_call: NA; clone_size: NA; v_call: TRBV15; cdr3_length: 14; j_call: TRBJ2-5
cdr3_nt: TGTGCCAGCAGCTTGGTTTGGGGGCGAGGAGCTTTCTTT; cdr3_aa: CASSLVWGRGAFF; d_call: NA; clone_size: few; v_call: TRBV5-5; cdr3_length: 13; j_call: TRBJ1-1
cdr3_nt: TGTGCCAGCAGACGGGACAGGGGAATGGAGCAGTACTTC; cdr3_aa: CASRRDRGMEQYF; d_call: TRBD1; clone_size: few; v_call: TRBV12-3/TRBV12-4; cdr3_length: 13; j_call: TRBJ2-7
cdr3_nt: TGTGCCAGCAGCCCGACAGGGCGAACTGAAGCTTTCTTT; cdr3_aa: CASSPTGRTEAFF; d_call: TRBD1; clone_size: few; v_call: TRBV3-1; cdr3_length: 13; j_call: TRBJ1-1
cdr3_nt: TGTGCCAGCAGTGATTGGGGAGCTCAAACCTACGAGCAGTACTTC; cdr3_aa: CASSDWGAQTYEQYF; d_call: NA; clone_size: NA; v_call: TRBV6-1; cdr3_length: 15; j_call: TRBJ2-7
cdr3_nt: TGTGCCAGCATAGGTAGCCAAGAGACCCAGTACTTC; cdr3_aa: CASIGSQETQYF; d_call: NA; clone_size: few; v_call: TRBV6-1; cdr3_length: 12; j_call: TRBJ2-5
cdr3_nt: TGTGCCAGCAGTGATCAGGGAAGACGCGAAAAACTGTTTTTT; cdr3_aa: CASSDQGRREKLFF; d_call: NA; clone_size: NA; v_call: TRBV6-1; cdr3_length: 14; j_call: TRBJ1-4
cdr3_nt: TGTGCCAGCAGTTCCCAGGGGTTGCGCACAGATACGCAGTATTTT; cdr3_aa: CASSSQGLRTDTQYF; d_call: NA; clone_size: few; v_call: TRBV12-3/TRBV12-4; cdr3_length: 15; j_call: TRBJ2-3
cdr3_nt: TGCGCCAGCAGCCCTGGAGGGTACACCGGGGAGCTGTTTTTT; cdr3_aa: CASSPGGYTGELFF; d_call: NA; clone_size: NA; v_call: TRBV5-1; cdr3_length: 14; j_call: TRBJ2-2
cdr3_nt: TGTGCCAGCAGCTCCGTAGTGGGCAGCTACAATGAGCAGTTCTTC; cdr3_aa: CASSSVVGSYNEQFF; d_call: NA; clone_size: few; v_call: TRBV7-9; cdr3_length: 15; j_call: TRBJ2-1
cdr3_nt: TGCGCCAGCAGCTTGACAGCGGCGGGAGGGCAGAATGAGCAGTTCTTC; cdr3_aa: CASSLTAAGGQNEQFF; d_call: TRBD2; clone_size: NA; v_call: TRBV5-1; cdr3_length: 16; j_call: TRBJ2-1
cdr3_nt: TGCGCCAGCAGCTTGGACAACAATCAGCCCCAGCATTTT; cdr3_aa: CASSLDNNQPQHF; d_call: NA; clone_size: many; v_call: TRBV5-1; cdr3_length: 13; j_call: TRBJ1-5
cdr3_nt: TGTGCCAGCAGCTTCGGGACAGGGAGAAATCAGCCCCAGCATTTT; cdr3_aa: CASSFGTGRNQPQHF; d_call: TRBD1; clone_size: many; v_call: TRBV7-2; cdr3_length: 15; j_call: TRBJ1-5